The source of this T cell receptor (beta chain) is a study of blood T cell repertoires in COVID-19. Study overall: There were acute and convalescent COVID-19 samples, and they came from the United States, Italy and Spain.

Symptom resolution, clearance, or two negative PCRs marked donors in Cohort 3 as recovered. TCRdb's table, derived via immunoSEQ multiplex PCR, lists solely in-frame clones and lacks some. Counted here are 160,000 or so clones, 82% occurring once; the ten biggest clones make up 15% to 20%. Sequencing input: PBMCs or T cells enriched from blood (not recorded which). The TCR comes from a man aged 55 to 70 who had recovered from COVID-19.

CDR3 protein: CASSLGREFGYTF. The CDR3 DNA sequence: TGTGCCAGCAGCTTAGGCAGGGAATTTGGCTACACCTTC. The chain carries TRBV11-2 and TRBJ1-2; a possible D gene is TRBD1 (5 bases). Germline values: CDR1 SGHAT, CDR2 FQNNGV. The CDR3 has 13 residues. The V and J ends lost 1 base and 7 bases respectively, with 10 bases between them.